This TCR beta chain appears in the sequencing data of a study of blood T cell repertoires in COVID-19. About the research overall: Material from acute and convalescent COVID-19 was sourced from the United States, Italy and Spain. The cDNA or gDNA used as material had been derived from T cells, B-cell-depleted T cells, or PBMCs.

Generated by immunoSEQ multiplex PCR, the TCRdb table keeps only in-frame clones and is missing some. The sample holds tens of thousands of clones, 75% to 85% seen once. Sequenced: peripheral blood. This clonotype was obtained from a human donor in a cohort sampled during active COVID-19.

DNA of the CDR3: TGTGCCAGCAGCTCGTACGGACAGCGGATTAGCACAGATACGCAGTATTTT. Translated, it gives CASSSYGQRISTDTQYF. The chain links TRBV11-3 to TRBJ2-3, with D perhaps TRBD1 (6 bases). The germline V gene has CDR1 SGHNT and CDR2 YENEEA. The CDR3 is 17 amino acids. Trimming left V 4 bases short and J 0 bases short, with 17 bases between.